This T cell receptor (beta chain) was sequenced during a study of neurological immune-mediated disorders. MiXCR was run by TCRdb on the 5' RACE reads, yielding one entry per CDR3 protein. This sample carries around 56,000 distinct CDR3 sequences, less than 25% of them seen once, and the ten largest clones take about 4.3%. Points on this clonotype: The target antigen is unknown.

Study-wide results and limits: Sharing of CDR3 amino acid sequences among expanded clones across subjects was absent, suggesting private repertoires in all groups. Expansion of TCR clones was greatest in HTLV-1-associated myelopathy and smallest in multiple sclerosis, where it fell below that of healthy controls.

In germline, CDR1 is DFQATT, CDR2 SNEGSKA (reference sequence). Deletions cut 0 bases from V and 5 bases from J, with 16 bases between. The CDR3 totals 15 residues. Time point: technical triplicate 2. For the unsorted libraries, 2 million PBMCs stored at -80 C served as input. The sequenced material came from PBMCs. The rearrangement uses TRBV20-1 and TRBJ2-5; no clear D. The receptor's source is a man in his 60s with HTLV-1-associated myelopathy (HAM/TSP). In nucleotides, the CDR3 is TGCAGTGCTAGAGATCAAGTTGGGCGGTTGGAGACCCAGTACTTC. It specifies CSARDQVGRLETQYF.